These T cell receptor beta chains were read from a single sample in a study of cytotoxic CD8 clonotypes in ibrutinib-treated CLL. Measured with immunoSEQ multiplex PCR; TCRdb has only the in-frame clones, and not every one. Among 40,000 to 60,000 clones listed, approximately 50% were seen once. Material: PBMCs, obtained after 12 months of ibrutinib treatment. Source of these receptors: a human donor with chronic lymphocytic leukemia. Each CDR3 is given with its conserved first and last residue. D genes are given only for firm matches. Rows give clone size only sometimes, using once, few, many, or a class for an expanded clone.

TRBV6-4	TRBJ2-1	.	.	CASSITGTPYNEQFF	TGTGCCAGCAGTATCACAGGTACCCCCTACAATGAGCAGTTCTTC
TRBV5-4	TRBJ2-1	.	TRBD2	CASSLGGLAGVYNEQFF	TGTGCCAGCAGCTTGGGCGGTCTAGCGGGTGTCTACAATGAGCAGTTCTTC
TRBV5-1	TRBJ1-2	few	.	CASTSQGYGYTF	TGCGCCAGCACAAGCCAGGGCTATGGCTACACCTTC
TRBV29-1	TRBJ1-2	once	TRBD1	CSVEVGWDSENYGYTF	TGCAGCGTTGAAGTGGGGTGGGACAGTGAAAACTATGGCTACACCTTC
TRBV7-9	TRBJ1-3	many	.	CASSSGSPNTIYF	TGTGCCAGCAGTTCAGGTTCGCCCAACACCATATATTTT
TRBV5-8	TRBJ1-1	.	TRBD1	CASSWDRATEAFF	TGTGCCAGCAGCTGGGACAGGGCCACTGAAGCTTTCTTT
TRBV30	TRBJ1-6	.	.	CAWIQGSSYNSPLHF	TGTGCCTGGATCCAGGGTAGCTCCTATAATTCACCCCTCCACTTT
TRBV6-6	TRBJ1-1	.	.	CASSYLTNTEAFF	TGTGCCAGCAGTTACCTGACGAACACTGAAGCTTTCTTT
TRBV28	TRBJ1-2	.	.	CASSLPRFPYGYTF	TGTGCCAGCAGTTTGCCCAGATTCCCATATGGCTACACCTTC
TRBV5-4	TRBJ1-6	.	TRBD1	CASSGGDRASYNSPLHF	TGTGCCAGCAGCGGGGGGGACAGGGCCTCCTATAATTCACCCCTCCACTTT
TRBV7-3	TRBJ2-3	.	.	CASSLTGRREVTDTQYF	TGTGCCAGCAGCTTAACGGGAAGGCGGGAAGTCACAGATACGCAGTATTTT
TRBV7-6	TRBJ1-3	once	.	CASRSQGGSGNTIYF	TGTGCCAGCAGATCCCAGGGAGGATCTGGAAACACCATATATTTT
TRBV5-3	TRBJ2-7	.	TRBD2	CASSLGKAGGYEQYF	TGTGCCAGCAGCTTGGGGAAAGCGGGGGGCTACGAGCAGTACTTC
TRBV2	TRBJ2-7	many	TRBD1	CASKTPGQGLFEQYF	TGTGCCAGTAAGACTCCGGGACAGGGATTGTTTGAGCAGTACTTC
TRBV4-2	TRBJ1-2	.	TRBD1	CASSPRGFGAGGNYGYTF	TGTGCCAGCAGCCCTAGGGGTTTCGGTGCAGGGGGTAACTATGGCTACACCTTC
TRBV28	TRBJ1-2	.	.	CASSFEGAANYGYTF	TGTGCCAGCAGTTTTGAAGGGGCAGCTAACTATGGCTACACCTTC
TRBV27	TRBJ2-7	.	.	CASSPGSTFGEQYF	TGTGCCAGCAGCCCCGGGTCCACCTTCGGCGAGCAGTACTTC
TRBV5-1	TRBJ2-7	few	TRBD2	CASSLWTSGGYEQYF	TGCGCCAGCAGCCTCTGGACTAGCGGAGGCTACGAGCAGTACTTC
TRBV19	TRBJ1-1	.	.	CASSKQGSTEAFF	TGTGCCAGTAGTAAACAGGGTTCCACTGAAGCTTTCTTT
TRBV18	TRBJ1-2	few	.	CASSPGSWGDGYGYTF	TGTGCCAGCTCACCCGGTTCTTGGGGCGATGGGTATGGCTACACCTTC
TRBV6-6	TRBJ2-5	.	TRBD1	CASSYSTGGVETQYF	TGTGCCAGCAGTTACTCGACAGGGGGAGTAGAGACCCAGTACTTC
TRBV7-9	TRBJ2-3	.	.	CASSSTDTQYF	TGTGCCAGCAGCTCCACAGATACGCAGTATTTT
TRBV6-1	TRBJ2-5	medium-sized	.	CASRGGETQYF	TGTGCCAGCAGAGGCGGGGAGACCCAGTACTTC
TRBV5-1	TRBJ2-1	.	TRBD2	CASSPRTSGNNEQFF	TGCGCCAGCAGCCCAAGGACTAGCGGGAACAATGAGCAGTTCTTC
TRBV9	TRBJ2-4	few	.	CASSMDSLNIQYF	TGTGCCAGCAGCATGGACAGCCTAAACATTCAGTACTTC
TRBV19	TRBJ1-2	few	TRBD1	CASIPSGTVNYGYTF	TGTGCCAGTATTCCTTCCGGGACAGTTAACTATGGCTACACCTTC
TRBV20-1	TRBJ2-3	few	.	CSARGPNTQYF	TGCAGTGCAAGGGGACCAAATACGCAGTATTTT
TRBV27	TRBJ2-7	.	.	CASSLSSSIEQYF	TGTGCCAGCAGTTTATCATCCTCCATCGAGCAGTACTTC
TRBV4-2	TRBJ2-5	few	TRBD2	CASSLTSGRPQETQYF	TGTGCCAGCAGCCTGACTAGCGGGAGGCCTCAAGAGACCCAGTACTTC
TRBV2	TRBJ2-3	.	.	CASSRSAAVGTQYF	TGTGCCAGCAGCCGATCCGCTGCCGTGGGTACGCAGTATTTT
TRBV5-1	TRBJ1-2	.	.	CASSSESGQGGGYTF	TGCGCCAGCAGCTCTGAATCGGGGCAGGGAGGTGGCTACACCTTC
TRBV5-1	TRBJ2-3	.	.	CASRIWSSSTDTQYF	TGCGCCAGCAGAATCTGGTCCTCGAGCACAGATACGCAGTATTTT
TRBV10-3	TRBJ2-1	.	.	CAISVGAGEQFF	TGTGCCATCAGTGTGGGAGCGGGTGAGCAGTTCTTC
TRBV6-1	TRBJ2-7	.	TRBD1	CASRPTGGTYEQYF	TGTGCCAGCAGGCCGACAGGGGGAACCTACGAGCAGTACTTC
TRBV11-3	TRBJ2-7	.	.	CASSLVGGSDYEQYF	TGTGCCAGCAGCTTAGTGGGTGGGTCGGACTACGAGCAGTACTTC
TRBV29-1	TRBJ2-1	.	TRBD2	CSVDRTSGSYNEQFF	TGCAGCGTTGATCGGACTAGCGGGAGTTACAATGAGCAGTTCTTC
TRBV9	TRBJ2-3	.	.	CASSLADSTDTQYF	TGTGCCAGCAGCTTAGCGGATAGCACAGATACGCAGTATTTT
TRBV9	TRBJ2-3	.	.	CASGDGSSHTDTQYF	TGTGCCAGCGGGGACGGATCTTCGCACACAGATACGCAGTATTTT
TRBV19	TRBJ1-6	.	.	CASNTGRENSPLHF	TGTGCCAGTAACACAGGGAGGGAGAATTCACCCCTCCACTTT
TRBV7-3	TRBJ2-2	few	.	CASSLNAATANTGELFF	TGTGCCAGCAGCTTAAATGCGGCGACAGCGAACACCGGGGAGCTGTTTTTT
TRBV28	TRBJ1-2	.	.	CASSSFKGTQSSNYGYTF	TGTGCCAGCAGTTCTTTTAAGGGTACACAGTCTTCTAACTATGGCTACACCTTC
TRBV29-1	TRBJ2-6	.	.	CSATSSGANVLTF	TGCAGCGCGACTAGTTCCGGGGCCAACGTCCTGACTTTC
TRBV5-1	TRBJ2-2	few	.	CASSDAGSTGELFF	TGCGCCAGCTCCGATGCCGGGAGCACCGGGGAGCTGTTTTTT